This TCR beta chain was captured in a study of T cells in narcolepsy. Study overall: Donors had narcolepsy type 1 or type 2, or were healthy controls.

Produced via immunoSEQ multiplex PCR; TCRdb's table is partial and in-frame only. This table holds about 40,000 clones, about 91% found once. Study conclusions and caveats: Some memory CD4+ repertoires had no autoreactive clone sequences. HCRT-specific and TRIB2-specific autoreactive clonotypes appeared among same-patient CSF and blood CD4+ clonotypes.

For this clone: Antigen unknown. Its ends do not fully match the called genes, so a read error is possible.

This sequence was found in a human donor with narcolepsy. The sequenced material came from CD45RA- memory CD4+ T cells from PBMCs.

CDR3 bases: TGTGCCAGCAGTTCCGGGACAGGGTACACTGAGCAGTTCTTC. Translation gives CASSSGTGYTEQFF. The V and J genes are TRBV28 and TRBJ2-1; 9 bases are a match to TRBD1. The CDR3 consists of 14 residues. Germline V gene data show CDR1 as MDHEN and CDR2 as SYDVKM.